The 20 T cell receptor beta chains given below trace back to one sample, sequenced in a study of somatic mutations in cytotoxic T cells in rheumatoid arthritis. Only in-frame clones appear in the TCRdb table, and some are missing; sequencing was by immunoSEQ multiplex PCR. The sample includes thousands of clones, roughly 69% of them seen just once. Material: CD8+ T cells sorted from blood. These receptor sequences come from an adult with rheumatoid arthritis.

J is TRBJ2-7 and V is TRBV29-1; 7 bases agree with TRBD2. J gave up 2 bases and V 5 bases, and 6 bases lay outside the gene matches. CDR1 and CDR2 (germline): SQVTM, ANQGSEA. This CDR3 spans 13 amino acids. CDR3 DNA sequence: TGCAGCGTTCTCAGCGGGGAAGCCTACGAGCAGTACTTC. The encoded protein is CSVLSGEAYEQYF.

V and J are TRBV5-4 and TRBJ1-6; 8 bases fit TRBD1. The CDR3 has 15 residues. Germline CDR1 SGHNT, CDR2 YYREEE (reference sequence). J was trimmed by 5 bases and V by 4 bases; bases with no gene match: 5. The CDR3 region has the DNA TGTGCCAGCAGCCCACCGGGACAGGATAATTCACCCCTCCACTTT. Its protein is CASSPPGQDNSPLHF.

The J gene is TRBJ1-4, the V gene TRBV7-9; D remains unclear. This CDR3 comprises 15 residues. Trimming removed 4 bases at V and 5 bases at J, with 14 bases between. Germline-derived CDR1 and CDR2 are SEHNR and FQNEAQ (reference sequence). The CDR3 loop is CASSYGPDGNEKLFF. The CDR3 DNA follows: TGTGCCAGCAGCTATGGGCCCGACGGAAATGAAAAACTGTTTTTT.

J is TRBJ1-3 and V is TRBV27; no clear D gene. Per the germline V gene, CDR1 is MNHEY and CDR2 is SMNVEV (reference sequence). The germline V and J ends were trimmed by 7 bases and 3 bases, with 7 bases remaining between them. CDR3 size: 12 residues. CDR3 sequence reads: CASIGGGNTIYF. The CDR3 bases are TGTGCCAGCATAGGTGGTGGAAACACCATATATTTT.

The CDR3 coding sequence is TGTGCCAGCAGCTTGTTAGGGGGAGTGGATGGCTACACCTTC. Its protein product is CASSLLGGVDGYTF. This chain joins TRBV7-9 and TRBJ1-2, with D tentatively TRBD1 (6 bases). Germline values: CDR1 SEHNR, CDR2 FQNEAQ (reference sequence). CDR3 length equals 14 residues. Trimming removed 3 bases from V and 6 bases from J, with 14 bases in between.

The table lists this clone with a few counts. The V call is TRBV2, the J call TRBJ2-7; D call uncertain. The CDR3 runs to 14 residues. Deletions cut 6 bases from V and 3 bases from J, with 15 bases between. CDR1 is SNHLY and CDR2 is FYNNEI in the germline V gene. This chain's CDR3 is CASSPPGFDYEQYF. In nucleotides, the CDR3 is TGTGCCAGCAGCCCCCCCGGATTCGACTACGAGCAGTACTTC.

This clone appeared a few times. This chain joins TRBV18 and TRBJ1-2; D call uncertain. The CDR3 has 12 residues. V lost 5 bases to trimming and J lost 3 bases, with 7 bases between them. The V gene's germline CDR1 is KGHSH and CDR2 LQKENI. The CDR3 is CASSFEYYGYTF. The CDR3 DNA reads TGTGCCAGCTCATTCGAGTACTATGGCTACACCTTC.

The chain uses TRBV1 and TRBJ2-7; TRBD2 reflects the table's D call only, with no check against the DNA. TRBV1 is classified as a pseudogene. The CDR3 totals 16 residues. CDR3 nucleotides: TGCACCAGCAGCTCATCGGTAGCGGGGGGGCTGTACGAGCAGTACTTC. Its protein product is CTSSSSVAGGLYEQYF.

CDR3 amino acids: CASLWPDEQYF. For the CDR3, the DNA is TGTGCCAGCCTGTGGCCTGACGAGCAGTACTTC. The V call is TRBV14, the J call TRBJ2-7; D not resolved. Trimming removed 8 bases from V and 5 bases from J, with 10 bases in between. This CDR3 region has 11 residues. Germline CDR1 reads SGHDN; CDR2 reads FVKESK.

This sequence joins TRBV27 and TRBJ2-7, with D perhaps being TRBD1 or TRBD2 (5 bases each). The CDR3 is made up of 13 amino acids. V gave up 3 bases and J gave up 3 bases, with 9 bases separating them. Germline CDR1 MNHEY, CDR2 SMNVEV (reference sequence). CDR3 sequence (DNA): TGTGCCAGCAGTTTTGGGACCTACTACGAGCAGTACTTC. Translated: CASSFGTYYEQYF.

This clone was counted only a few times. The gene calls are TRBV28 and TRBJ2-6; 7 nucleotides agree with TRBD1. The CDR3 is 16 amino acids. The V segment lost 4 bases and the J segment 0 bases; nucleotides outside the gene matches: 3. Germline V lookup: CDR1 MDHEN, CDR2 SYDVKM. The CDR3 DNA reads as TGTGCCAGCAGTTCGGGACAGTCCTCTGGGGCCAACGTCCTGACTTTC. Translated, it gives CASSSGQSSGANVLTF.

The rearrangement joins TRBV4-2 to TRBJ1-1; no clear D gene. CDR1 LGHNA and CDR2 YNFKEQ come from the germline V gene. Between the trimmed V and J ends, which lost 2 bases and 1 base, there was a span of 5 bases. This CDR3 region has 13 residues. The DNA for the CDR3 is TGTGCCAGCAGCCAATATGAGAACACTGAAGCTTTCTTT. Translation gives CASSQYENTEAFF.

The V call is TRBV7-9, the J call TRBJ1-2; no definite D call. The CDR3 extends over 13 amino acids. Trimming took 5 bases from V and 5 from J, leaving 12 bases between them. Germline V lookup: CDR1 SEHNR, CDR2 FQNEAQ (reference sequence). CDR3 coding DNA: TGTGCCAGCAGCAACTTCGTCTTATATGGCTACACCTTC. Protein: CASSNFVLYGYTF.

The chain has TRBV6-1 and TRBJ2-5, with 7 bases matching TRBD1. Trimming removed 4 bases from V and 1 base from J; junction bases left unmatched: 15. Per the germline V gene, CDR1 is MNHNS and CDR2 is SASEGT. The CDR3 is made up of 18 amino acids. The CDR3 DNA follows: TGTGCCAGCAGTGCCAGACAGGGCGTCCTAAGAGGCCAAGAGACCCAGTACTTC. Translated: CASSARQGVLRGQETQYF.

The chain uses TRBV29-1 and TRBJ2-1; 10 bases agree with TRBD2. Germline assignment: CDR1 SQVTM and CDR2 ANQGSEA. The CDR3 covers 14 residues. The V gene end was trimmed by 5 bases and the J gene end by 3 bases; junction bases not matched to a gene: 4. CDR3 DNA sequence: TGCAGCGTTTGGGGACTAGCGTACTACAATGAGCAGTTCTTC. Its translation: CSVWGLAYYNEQFF.

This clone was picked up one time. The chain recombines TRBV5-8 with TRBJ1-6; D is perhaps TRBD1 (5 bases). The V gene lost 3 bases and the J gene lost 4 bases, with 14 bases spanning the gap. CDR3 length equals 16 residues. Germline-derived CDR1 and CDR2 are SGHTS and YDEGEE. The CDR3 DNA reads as TGTGCCAGCAGCTCGGGGGGACCCCCATATAATTCACCCCTCCACTTT. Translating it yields CASSSGGPPYNSPLHF. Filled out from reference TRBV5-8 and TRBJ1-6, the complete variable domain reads EAGVTQSPTHLIKTRGQQATLRCSPISGHTSVYWYQQALGLGLQFLLWYDEGEERNRGNFPPRFSGRQFPNYSSELNVNALELEDSALYLCASSSGGPPYNSPLHFGNGTRLTVT.

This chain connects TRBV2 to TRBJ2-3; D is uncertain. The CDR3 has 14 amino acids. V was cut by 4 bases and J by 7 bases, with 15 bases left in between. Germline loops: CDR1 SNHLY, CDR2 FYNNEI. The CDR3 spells CASSAAPTGNTQYF. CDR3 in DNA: TGTGCCAGCAGTGCTGCTCCTACCGGCAATACGCAGTATTTT.

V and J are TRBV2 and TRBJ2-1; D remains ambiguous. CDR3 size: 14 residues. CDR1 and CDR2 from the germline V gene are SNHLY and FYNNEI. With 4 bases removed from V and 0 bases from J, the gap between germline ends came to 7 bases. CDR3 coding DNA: TGTGCCAGCAGTGTTGGAAGCTCCTACAATGAGCAGTTCTTC. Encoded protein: CASSVGSSYNEQFF.

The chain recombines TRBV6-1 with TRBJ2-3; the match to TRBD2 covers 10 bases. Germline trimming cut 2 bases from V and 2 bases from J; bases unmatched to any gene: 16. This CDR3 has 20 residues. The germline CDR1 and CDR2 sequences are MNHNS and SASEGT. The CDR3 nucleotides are TGTGCCAGCAGTGAATATACCAGCGGGAGGGCCGCGGACAACACAGATACGCAGTATTTT. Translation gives CASSEYTSGRAADNTDTQYF.

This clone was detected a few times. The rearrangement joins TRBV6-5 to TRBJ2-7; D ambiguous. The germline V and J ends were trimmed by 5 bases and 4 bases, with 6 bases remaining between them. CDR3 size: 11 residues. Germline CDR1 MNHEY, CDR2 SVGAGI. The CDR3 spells CASSQEYEQYF. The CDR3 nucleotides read TGTGCCAGCAGTCAGGAATACGAGCAGTACTTC.